The clone carrying this T cell receptor beta chain was counted ten times or more. Its antigen is not identified. This specimen belongs to a study of T-cell reconstitution after alpha-beta-depleted transplantation in children. Study-wide results and limits: Certain patients had high TCRbeta diversity at day 60, and it came from recipient T cells and thymic progenitors that survived. T-cell counts and diversity at one year following transplant were attributed mainly to newly produced T cells.

It was with unique molecular identifiers that the TCRbeta library was prepared. TCRdb called the PCR reads again in MiXCR, with one record for every CDR3 protein. The sample carries 90,000 to 130,000 distinct CDR3 sequences, 5% to 8% recorded once. The J segment lost 1 base and the V segment lost 3 bases, leaving 9 bases of the junction unmatched. The CDR3 extends over 17 amino acids. The sample in question was PBMCs, mostly from graft donor cells, obtained 360 days after TCRalphabeta/CD19-depleted stem cell transplant. The chain is built from TRBV12-3 or TRBV12-4 and TRBJ2-7, with 10 bases aligning to TRBD1. The source of this sequence is a male patient aged 2 to 10 who had a stem cell transplant for acute lymphoblastic leukemia, so the T cells may come from the graft donor. CDR3 bases: TGTGCCAGCAGTTTCGAGACAGGGGGCGCGGGGTCCTACGAGCAGTACTTC. Translated, it gives CASSFETGGAGSYEQYF.